This T cell receptor (beta chain) came from a study of Ad26.COV2.S vaccination and SARS-CoV-2 variants. For the study at large: Donor participated within the Ad26.COV2.S arm of the COV1001 trial. Participants got Ad26.COV2.S intramuscularly, once or twice 56 days apart.

From germline, CDR1 is LGHDT and CDR2 YNNKEL (reference sequence). There are 12 residues in the CDR3. V was trimmed by 4 bases and J by 5 bases, leaving 8 bases between them. Described treatment: around 19 received Ad26.COV2.S at low or high dose, single or two shots; 5 received placebo; per-sample allocation not given. Vaccine and placebo recipients were sampled on day 63 after the first injection. Sequencing was performed with immunoSEQ multiplex PCR; in TCRdb, only in-frame clones are kept and a portion is missing. The table records fewer than 900,000 clones, more than 70% of them present only once.

The receptor's source is a person aged 18-65 years who received the Ad26.COV2.S COVID-19 vaccine or a placebo. Material: peripheral blood, obtained in a trial of Ad26.COV2.S vaccine versus placebo. The chain joins TRBV3-1 (or the pseudogene TRBV3-2) to TRBJ2-5, with a weak D call TRBD1 (5 bases). The CDR3 bases are TGTGCCAGCAGCCCAGGGTTGGAGACCCAGTACTTC. This sequence encodes CASSPGLETQYF.